A single sample gave rise to the 12 T cell receptor beta chains below, sequenced in a study of T-cell memory formation after mild COVID-19. TCRdb passed the 5' RACE reads through MiXCR, listing each CDR3 protein once. The sample comprises around 250,000 distinct CDR3 sequences, 9.4% of which are singletons, and around a fifth rests with the top ten. What was sequenced was PBMCs or a T cell subset sorted from them (not recorded which). Every receptor here comes from a man between 18 and 29 years old who had mild COVID-19 (a few samples of this study predate the infection). Cell type and time point are not known.

In its sample, this clonotype was seen once. The chain couples TRBV25-1 to TRBJ1-1; D is undetermined. Trimming removed 6 bases at V and 11 bases at J, with 16 bases between. Germline assignment: CDR1 MGHDK and CDR2 SYGVNS. The CDR3 extends over 12 amino acids. The CDR3 region is CASRREGFRAFF. The CDR3 DNA follows: TGTGCCAGCAGACGGGAAGGATTTAGGGCTTTCTTT.

This clonotype was counted between two and nine times. The chain joins TRBV29-1 to TRBJ2-3; 7 nucleotides match TRBD1. Germline V gene sequence: CDR1 SQVTM, CDR2 ANQGSEA. V gave up 4 bases and J gave up 4 bases; unmatched junction bases: 5. The CDR3 is 13 residues long. CDR3 in DNA: TGCAGCGTTGTTGGGCAGGGGGCAGATACGCAGTATTTT. Residues: CSVVGQGADTQYF.

V is TRBV14 and J is TRBJ2-3; D gene unclear. From germline, CDR1 is SGHDN and CDR2 FVKESK. The CDR3 runs 13 residues. V lost 8 bases to trimming and J lost 4 bases, with 13 bases between them. CDR3 region: CASSTDLADTQYF. Written as DNA, the CDR3 is TGTGCCAGCTCTACAGACCTAGCAGATACGCAGTATTTT.

On this clonotype itself: Relative to the germline gene, one junction end is altered; a read error may explain this. This rearrangement joins TRBV7-9 to TRBJ2-1; D might be TRBD2 (5 bases). Germline CDR1 SEHNR, CDR2 FQNEAQ (reference sequence). The CDR3 extends over 15 amino acids. CDR3 in DNA: TGTGCCAGCAGCTTCGGGGTTAGTTCCTTCAATGAGCAGTTCTTC. Encoded protein: CASSFGVSSFNEQFF.

This clonotype was recorded many times. V gene TRBV2 combines with J gene TRBJ2-3, with D unresolved. The CDR3 runs to 14 residues. Germline loops: CDR1 SNHLY, CDR2 FYNNEI. Trimming stripped 4 bases from V and 1 base from J, with 9 bases between. CDR3 region: CASSGELGTDTQYF. CDR3 coding DNA: TGTGCCAGCAGTGGAGAATTGGGCACAGATACGCAGTATTTT.

This clonotype was seen a handful of times. The genes are TRBV4-3 and TRBJ2-5, with D hard to call. CDR3 length: 13 residues. Germline lookup yields CDR1 LGHNA and CDR2 YSLEER. Deletions cut 1 base from V and 3 bases from J, with 6 bases between. This CDR3 is CASSQGSKETQYF. The CDR3 DNA is TGCGCCAGCAGCCAAGGGTCGAAAGAGACCCAGTACTTC.

CDR3 in amino acids: CASGTDTNTGELFF. The DNA of the CDR3 is TGTGCCAGTGGTACAGACACGAACACCGGGGAGCTGTTTTTT. J is TRBJ2-2 and V is TRBV6-5; the D is unclear. V was trimmed by 9 bases and J by 0 bases, leaving 11 bases between them. The CDR3 is 14 amino acids. Germline CDR1 is MNHEY and CDR2 is SVGAGI.

The V and J genes are TRBV5-1 and TRBJ1-4; D uncertain. The CDR3 extends over 15 amino acids. Germline V gives CDR1 SGHRS, CDR2 YFSETQ. Trimming removed 5 bases at V and 0 bases at J, with 11 bases between. The CDR3 region is CASRRTAATNEKLFF. The CDR3 bases are TGCGCCAGCAGGAGAACAGCTGCAACTAATGAAAAACTGTTTTTT.

This clonotype was observed a few times. The rearrangement uses TRBV20-1 and TRBJ1-5, with 10 bases fitting TRBD1. Germline V gene data show CDR1 as DFQATT and CDR2 as SNEGSKA (reference sequence). This CDR3 spans 19 amino acids. V lost 6 bases to trimming and J lost 2 bases; unmatched junction nucleotides: 19. Here the CDR3 DNA reads TGCAGTGCCACCCCGACCCGGGACAGGGGCCCGGGGCGCAATCAGCCCCAGCATTTT. Its protein product is CSATPTRDRGPGRNQPQHF.

Written as DNA, the CDR3 is TGTGCCAGCAGCTTGAGTAGGGCCAGCGGAAACACCATATATTTT. It codes for CASSLSRASGNTIYF. This rearrangement joins TRBV7-2 to TRBJ1-3; D remains ambiguous. The ends were cut back, 3 bases at V and 4 bases at J, with 13 bases in the middle. Germline assignment: CDR1 SGHTA and CDR2 FQGNSA. The CDR3 extends over 15 amino acids.

CDR3 nucleotide sequence: TGTGCCAGCAGCCCGTTTGACACTGAAGCTTTCTTT. Translation gives CASSPFDTEAFF. The genes are TRBV7-2 and TRBJ1-1; D not resolved. The length of the CDR3 is 12 residues. CDR1 and CDR2 from the germline V gene are SGHTA and FQGNSA. With 5 bases removed from V and 3 bases from J, the gap between germline ends came to 7 bases.

J is TRBJ1-2 and V is TRBV6-5; TRBD1 matches 7 bases. V shed 5 bases and J 1 base; nucleotides not matched to a gene: 7. Germline lookup yields CDR1 MNHEY and CDR2 SVGAGI. This CDR3 is 15 amino acids long. The CDR3: CASSTRQGDNYGYTF. Here the CDR3 DNA reads TGTGCCAGCAGTACGCGACAGGGCGATAACTATGGCTACACCTTC.